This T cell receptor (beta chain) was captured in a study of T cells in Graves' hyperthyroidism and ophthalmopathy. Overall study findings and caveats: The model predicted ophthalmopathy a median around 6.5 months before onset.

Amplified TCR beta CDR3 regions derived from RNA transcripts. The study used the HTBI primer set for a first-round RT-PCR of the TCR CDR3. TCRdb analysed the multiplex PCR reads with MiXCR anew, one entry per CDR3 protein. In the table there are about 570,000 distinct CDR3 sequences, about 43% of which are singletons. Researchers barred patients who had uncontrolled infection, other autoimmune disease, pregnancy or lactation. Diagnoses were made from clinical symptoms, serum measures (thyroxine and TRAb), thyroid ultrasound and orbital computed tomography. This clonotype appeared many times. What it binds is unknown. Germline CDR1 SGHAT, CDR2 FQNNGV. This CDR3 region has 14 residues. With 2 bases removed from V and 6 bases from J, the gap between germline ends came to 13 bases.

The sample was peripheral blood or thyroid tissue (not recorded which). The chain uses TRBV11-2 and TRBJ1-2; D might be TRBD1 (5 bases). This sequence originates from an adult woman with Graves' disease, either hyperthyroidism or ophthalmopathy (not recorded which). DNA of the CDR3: TGTGCCAGCAGCTTAAACAACCAAGGGGATGGCTACACCTTC. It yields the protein CASSLNNQGDGYTF. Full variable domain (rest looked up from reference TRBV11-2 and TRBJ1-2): EAGVAQSPRYKIIEKRQSVAFWCNPISGHATLYWYQQILGQGPKLLIQFQNNGVVDDSQLPKDRFSAERLKGVDSTLKIQPAKLEDSAVYLCASSLNNQGDGYTFGSGTRLTVV.